The 2 T cell receptor beta chains below were found in one sample sequenced in a study of blood T cell repertoires in COVID-19. The repertoire was sequenced with immunoSEQ multiplex PCR; TCRdb's copy has only in-frame clones and lacks some. The table lists roughly 380,000 clones, around 84% of them singletons. What was sequenced was peripheral blood. The origin of the receptors is a human donor with acute or convalescent COVID-19. The donor label of this sample is uncertain.

V usage is TRBV5-1 and J usage is TRBJ2-3, with 7 nucleotides matching TRBD1. V dropped 3 bases and J dropped 0; count of bases not matched to a gene: 4. This CDR3 is built from 15 residues. Germline assignment: CDR1 SGHRS and CDR2 YFSETQ. Here the CDR3 reads CASSYGTVSTDTQYF. The DNA of the CDR3 is TGCGCCAGCAGCTATGGGACAGTTAGCACAGATACGCAGTATTTT.

This sequence joins TRBV5-1 and TRBJ2-7, with 7 nucleotides matching TRBD2. The germline CDR1 and CDR2 sequences are SGHRS and YFSETQ. V lost 1 base and J lost 3; bases outside the gene matches: 1. This CDR3 region has 13 residues. CDR3 coding DNA: TGCGCCAGCAGCTTGTGGGGGGGCTACGAGCAGTACTTC. Residues: CASSLWGGYEQYF. The whole variable domain, filled in from reference TRBV5-1 and TRBJ2-7, reads KAGVTQTPRYLIKTRGQQVTLSCSPISGHRSVSWYQQTPGQGLQFLFEYFSETQRNKGNFPGRFSGRQFSNSRSEMNVSTLELGDSALYLCASSLWGGYEQYFGPGTRLTVT.